This T cell receptor (beta chain) came from a study of PD-1 blockade in classical Hodgkin lymphoma. The time point here: newly diagnosed, previously untreated cHL patient sample. It was by magnetic negative selection that CD4+ T cells were purified from thawed PBMCs. CDR3 length: 14 residues. V dropped 10 bases and J dropped 3 bases, with 15 bases sitting between them. CDR1 is MDHEN and CDR2 is SYDVKM in the germline V gene. Findings and limits, study-wide: When set against healthy donors, newly diagnosed patients were reported to show lower baseline TCR diversity.

Repertoires were generated with immunoSEQ multiplex PCR, while TCRdb's copy carries only in-frame clones and drops some. The top ten clones hold 0.22% of a sample with some 34,000 clones, roughly 89% of them seen once. To note about this clone: Its antigen is as yet unknown.

The source material was CD4+ T cells from blood. V and J are TRBV28 and TRBJ1-4; a weak D match, TRBD1 (5 bases). The sequence was collected from a human donor with classical Hodgkin lymphoma. The CDR3 DNA follows: TGTGCCACAACGAGGGGCACGGCTAATGAAAAACTGTTTTTT. Translated, it gives CATTRGTANEKLFF.